Listed below are T cell receptor beta chains from one sample, sequenced in a study of T cell responses to AZD1222 COVID-19 vaccine. Assay: immunoSEQ multiplex PCR; the TCRdb copy retains only in-frame clones and omits some. The table has about 100,000 clones, around 90% seen once. The starting material was peripheral blood, obtained on day 0 of AZD1222 vaccination. These TCRs come from an adult in good health. CDR3s include the opening cysteine and the closing phenylalanine or tryptophan. The D gene is left open where the match is weak. Size is omitted from some rows. Given values are once, few, many or a class for expanded clones.

D	V	size	length	J	CDR3	DNA
.	TRBV2	.	15	TRBJ2-3	CASGWGRFSTDTQYF	TGTGCCAGCGGGTGGGGACGGTTCTCCACAGATACGCAGTATTTT
.	TRBV7-9	.	11	TRBJ2-3	CASSPGLGTYF	TGTGCCAGCAGCCCCGGACTCGGGACGTATTTT
TRBD1	TRBV6-5	.	15	TRBJ1-4	CASTPGTGVAEKLFF	TGTGCCAGCACCCCGGGGACAGGGGTCGCGGAAAAACTGTTTTTT
.	TRBV11-2	.	13	TRBJ1-5	CASSFTDNQPQHF	TGTGCCAGCAGCTTTACGGACAATCAGCCCCAGCATTTT
TRBD1	TRBV11-2	.	14	TRBJ2-1	CASSSRTGAGEQFF	TGTGCCAGCAGCTCTCGGACAGGGGCCGGTGAGCAGTTCTTC
TRBD2	TRBV5-1	.	17	TRBJ2-7	CASSWTPQSGTSYEQYF	TGCGCCAGCAGCTGGACGCCCCAGAGCGGGACCTCCTACGAGCAGTACTTC
.	TRBV28	.	18	TRBJ2-6	CASSYPIGAQSGANVLTF	TGTGCCAGCAGTTACCCCATCGGGGCGCAATCCGGGGCCAACGTCCTGACTTTC
.	TRBV9	.	13	TRBJ1-2	CASSGQGRGGYTF	TGTGCCAGCAGCGGCCAGGGGCGCGGGGGCTACACCTTC
.	TRBV30	.	12	TRBJ2-7	CAWSAQGREQYF	TGTGCCTGGAGTGCTCAGGGCCGCGAGCAGTACTTC
.	TRBV11-2	.	14	TRBJ1-2	CASSLQGTNYGYTF	TGTGCCAGCAGCTTACAGGGAACTAACTATGGCTACACCTTC
TRBD1	TRBV7-8	.	13	TRBJ1-2	CASSPQGASGYTF	TGTGCCAGCAGCCCGCAGGGGGCTTCTGGCTACACCTTC
.	TRBV5-5	.	13	TRBJ2-5	CASSVGSTETQYF	TGTGCCAGCAGCGTTGGGTCAACGGAGACCCAGTACTTC
.	TRBV6-5	.	15	TRBJ1-1	CASSYSWGSGTEAFF	TGTGCCAGCAGTTACTCGTGGGGCTCGGGGACTGAAGCTTTCTTT
.	TRBV4-2	.	14	TRBJ2-1	CASSQGAGHNEQFF	TGTGCCAGCAGCCAAGGGGCGGGCCACAATGAGCAGTTCTTC
.	TRBV18	.	16	TRBJ2-2	CASSPRRGAEAGELFF	TGTGCCAGCTCACCACGGAGGGGCGCTGAGGCCGGGGAGCTGTTTTTT
.	TRBV5-6	.	16	TRBJ1-6	CASSPRGDPYNSPLHF	TGTGCCAGCAGCCCCCGGGGGGATCCCTATAATTCACCCCTCCACTTT
.	TRBV11-2	.	13	TRBJ2-3	CASSLGVLDTQYF	TGTGCCAGCAGCTTAGGTGTATTGGATACGCAGTATTTT
TRBD1	TRBV3-1/TRBV3-2	.	15	TRBJ1-2	CASSQFGTVAYGYTF	TGTGCCAGCAGCCAATTTGGGACAGTGGCGTATGGCTACACCTTC
TRBD1	TRBV11-2	.	16	TRBJ1-1	CASSLSRPGGDTEAFF	TGTGCCAGCAGCTTAAGCCGACCAGGGGGTGACACTGAAGCTTTCTTT
.	TRBV6-5	.	14	TRBJ2-7	CASSSRQESDEQYF	TGTGCCAGCAGTTCTCGACAGGAGTCGGACGAGCAGTACTTC
.	TRBV28	.	14	TRBJ1-6	CASSPPGAYSPLHF	TGTGCCAGCAGCCCTCCGGGGGCTTACTCACCCCTCCACTTT
.	TRBV5-1	.	14	TRBJ1-1	CASSLDAMNTEAFF	TGCGCCAGCAGCTTGGACGCGATGAACACTGAAGCTTTCTTT
.	TRBV28	.	14	TRBJ1-5	CASSSDRYNQPQHF	TGTGCCAGCAGTTCGGACAGATACAATCAGCCCCAGCATTTT
.	TRBV30	.	14	TRBJ2-7	CAWSVGSKWAEQYF	TGTGCCTGGAGTGTTGGGTCCAAATGGGCCGAGCAGTACTTC
TRBD2	TRBV6-1	.	16	TRBJ2-3	CASSAEAGGAWDTQYF	TGTGCCAGCAGTGCGGAGGCGGGAGGGGCGTGGGATACGCAGTATTTT
TRBD2	TRBV4-1	.	16	TRBJ2-1	CASSRSSGMLTNEQFF	TGCGCCAGCAGCCGGTCTAGCGGAATGCTGACCAATGAGCAGTTCTTC
.	TRBV9	once	17	TRBJ1-2	CASSVSIEEFGSYGYTF	TGTGCCAGCAGCGTTTCTATAGAGGAGTTCGGGTCCTATGGCTACACCTTC
.	TRBV15	.	16	TRBJ1-1	CATSRDFDRARTEAFF	TGTGCCACCAGCAGAGATTTCGACCGGGCAAGGACTGAAGCTTTCTTT
.	TRBV6-5	.	12	TRBJ1-2	CASGGTPYGYTF	TGTGCCAGCGGGGGGACCCCCTATGGCTACACCTTC
.	TRBV20-1	.	10	TRBJ1-1	CSPGRAEAFF	TGCAGCCCTGGGAGGGCTGAAGCTTTCTTT
.	TRBV6-5	.	12	TRBJ2-3	CASSHRTDTQYF	TGTGCCAGCAGTCACCGCACAGATACGCAGTATTTT
.	TRBV7-2	.	13	TRBJ1-1	CASSPWGFTEAFF	TGTGCCAGCAGCCCATGGGGGTTTACTGAAGCTTTCTTT
.	TRBV6-5	.	13	TRBJ1-2	CASRVTGGKGYTF	TGTGCCAGCAGAGTGACAGGAGGTAAAGGCTACACCTTC
.	TRBV28	.	13	TRBJ1-2	CASADSTNYGYTF	TGTGCCAGCGCCGACAGCACTAACTATGGCTACACCTTC
.	TRBV27	.	15	TRBJ1-4	CASSSREGSNEKLFF	TGTGCCAGCAGTTCCCGGGAGGGTTCTAATGAAAAACTGTTTTTT
TRBD2	TRBV2	few	15	TRBJ2-3	CASSGLAGITDTQYF	TGTGCCAGCAGTGGGCTAGCGGGAATCACAGATACGCAGTATTTT
.	TRBV5-1	.	14	TRBJ1-2	CASSSGGHNYGYTF	TGCGCCAGCAGCTCCGGGGGACATAACTATGGCTACACCTTC
TRBD1	TRBV10-3	.	16	TRBJ1-5	CAISESTGGGNQPQHF	TGTGCCATCAGTGAGTCGACAGGGGGAGGCAATCAGCCCCAGCATTTT
.	TRBV18	.	11	TRBJ1-2	CASSPGDGYTF	TGTGCCAGCTCACCGGGAGATGGCTACACCTTC
TRBD2	TRBV20-1	.	14	TRBJ2-5	CSATDSLAEETQYF	TGCAGTGCTACTGACAGTCTAGCGGAAGAGACCCAGTACTTC
TRBD2	TRBV4-1	.	16	TRBJ2-2	CASSYGLAENTGELFF	TGCGCCAGCAGCTACGGACTAGCGGAAAACACCGGGGAGCTGTTTTTT
.	TRBV4-1	.	15	TRBJ1-6	CASSPGTGLDSPLHF	TGCGCCAGCAGCCCAGGGACCGGGTTGGATTCACCCCTCCACTTT
.	TRBV6-6	.	13	TRBJ2-5	CASSYEGGETQYF	TGTGCCAGCAGTTACGAGGGCGGAGAGACCCAGTACTTC
.	TRBV18	once	14	TRBJ2-1	CASSPTRTYNEQFF	TGTGCCAGCTCACCAACAAGGACCTACAATGAGCAGTTCTTC
.	TRBV6-5	.	13	TRBJ1-1	CASRQRGDAEAFF	TGTGCCAGCAGACAAAGGGGGGACGCTGAAGCTTTCTTT
TRBD2	TRBV7-9	.	17	TRBJ2-3	CASSLWLAGGRTDTQYF	TGTGCCAGCAGCTTATGGCTAGCGGGAGGACGCACAGATACGCAGTATTTT
.	TRBV6-2/TRBV6-3	.	15	TRBJ2-7	CASSSLPDSSYEQYF	TGTGCCAGCAGCTCGCTACCGGACTCGAGCTACGAGCAGTACTTC
.	TRBV7-2	.	13	TRBJ1-6	CASTPQRGSPLHF	TGTGCCAGCACCCCTCAGAGGGGTTCACCCCTCCACTTT